This T cell receptor (beta chain) originates from a study of T cell responses to AZD1222 COVID-19 vaccine. Study context: Pooling of second doses given at about 4 or about 12 weeks was done. Study-wide points: Every sample of the repertoires postdated the peak T cell response. A mostly white British donor set with more females was recruited, and clonal diversity was possibly underestimated.

To note about this clone: Its specificity is not known.

V lost 4 bases, J lost 2 bases, and 5 bases stayed unmatched. Germline CDR1 is LGHDT and CDR2 is YNNKEL (reference sequence). The CDR3 contains 15 residues. Assay used: immunoSEQ multiplex PCR; TCRdb lists only in-frame clones, some missing. The sample shows 66,000 or so clones, roughly nine tenths of them seen only once. The source is an adult in good health. The chain has TRBV3-1 (or the pseudogene TRBV3-2) and TRBJ2-7, with TRBD2 identical over 10 bases. The material was peripheral blood, obtained on day 0 of AZD1222 vaccination. The CDR3 protein is CASSLTAGGAYEQYF. CDR3 in DNA: TGTGCCAGCAGCCTAACAGCGGGAGGGGCCTACGAGCAGTACTTC.